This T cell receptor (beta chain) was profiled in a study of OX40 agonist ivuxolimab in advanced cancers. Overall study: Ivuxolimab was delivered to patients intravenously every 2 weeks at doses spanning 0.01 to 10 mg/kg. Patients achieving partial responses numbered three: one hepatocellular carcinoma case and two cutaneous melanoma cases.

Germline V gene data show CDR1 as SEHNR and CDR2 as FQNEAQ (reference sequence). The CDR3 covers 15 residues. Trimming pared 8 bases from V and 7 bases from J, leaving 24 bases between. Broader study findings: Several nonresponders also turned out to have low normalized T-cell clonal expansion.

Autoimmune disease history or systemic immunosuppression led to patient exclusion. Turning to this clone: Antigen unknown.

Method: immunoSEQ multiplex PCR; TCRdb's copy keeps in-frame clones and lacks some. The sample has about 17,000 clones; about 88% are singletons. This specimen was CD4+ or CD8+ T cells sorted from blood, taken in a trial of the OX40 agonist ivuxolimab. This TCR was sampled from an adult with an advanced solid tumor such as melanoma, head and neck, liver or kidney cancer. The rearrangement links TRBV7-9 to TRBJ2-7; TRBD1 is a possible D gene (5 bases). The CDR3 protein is CASETVTETAWEQYF. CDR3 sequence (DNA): TGTGCCAGCGAGACAGTCACGGAGACTGCTTGGGAGCAGTACTTC.